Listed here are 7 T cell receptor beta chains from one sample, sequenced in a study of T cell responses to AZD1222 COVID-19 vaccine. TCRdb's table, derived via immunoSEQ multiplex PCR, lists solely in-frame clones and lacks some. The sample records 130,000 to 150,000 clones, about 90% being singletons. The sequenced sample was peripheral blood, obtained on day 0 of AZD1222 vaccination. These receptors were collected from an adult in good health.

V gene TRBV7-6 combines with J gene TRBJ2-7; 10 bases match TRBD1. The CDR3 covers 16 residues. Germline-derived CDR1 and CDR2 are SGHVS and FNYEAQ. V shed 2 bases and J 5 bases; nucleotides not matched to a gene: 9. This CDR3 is CASSLSGTGAGDEQYF. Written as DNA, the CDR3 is TGTGCCAGCAGCTTATCCGGGACAGGGGCGGGCGACGAGCAGTACTTC.

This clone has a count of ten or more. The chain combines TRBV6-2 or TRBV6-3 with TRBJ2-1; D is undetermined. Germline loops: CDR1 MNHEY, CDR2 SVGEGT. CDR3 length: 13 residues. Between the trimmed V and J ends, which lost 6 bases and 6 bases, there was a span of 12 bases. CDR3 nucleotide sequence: TGTGCCAGCAGCCAAACAGAGGTCAATGAGCAGTTCTTC. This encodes CASSQTEVNEQFF.

The CDR3 sequence: CASSQAGPYSTGYNEQFF. In DNA form, the CDR3 reads TGTGCCAGCAGCCAAGCGGGCCCCTACTCCACAGGGTACAATGAGCAGTTCTTC. The V and J genes are TRBV4-2 and TRBJ2-1; a possible D gene is TRBD1 (6 bases). Germline-derived CDR1 and CDR2 are LGHNA and YNFKEQ. The germline V and J ends were trimmed by 1 base and 4 bases, with 20 bases remaining between them. The CDR3 covers 18 residues.

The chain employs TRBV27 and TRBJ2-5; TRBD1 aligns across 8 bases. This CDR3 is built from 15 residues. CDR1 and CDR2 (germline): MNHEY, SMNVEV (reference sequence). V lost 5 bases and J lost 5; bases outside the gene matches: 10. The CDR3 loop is CASSHHPGGGETQYF. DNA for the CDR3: TGTGCCAGCAGTCACCACCCAGGGGGCGGGGAGACCCAGTACTTC.

CDR3 protein: CASSPYSGPGEQYF. The CDR3 coding sequence is TGTGCCAGCAGCCCTTATAGTGGGCCCGGGGAGCAGTACTTC. The chain carries TRBV7-9 and TRBJ2-7; D unresolved. There are 14 residues in the CDR3. V shed 5 bases and J shed 7 bases, with 18 bases lying between them. Germline values: CDR1 SEHNR, CDR2 FQNEAQ (reference sequence).

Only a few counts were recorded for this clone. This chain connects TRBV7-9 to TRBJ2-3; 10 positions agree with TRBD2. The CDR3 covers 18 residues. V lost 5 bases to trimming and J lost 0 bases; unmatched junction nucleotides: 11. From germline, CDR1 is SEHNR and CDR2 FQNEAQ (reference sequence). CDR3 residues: CASSPTSGDLSSTDTQYF. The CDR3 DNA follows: TGTGCCAGCAGCCCTACTAGCGGGGACCTATCTAGCACAGATACGCAGTATTTT.

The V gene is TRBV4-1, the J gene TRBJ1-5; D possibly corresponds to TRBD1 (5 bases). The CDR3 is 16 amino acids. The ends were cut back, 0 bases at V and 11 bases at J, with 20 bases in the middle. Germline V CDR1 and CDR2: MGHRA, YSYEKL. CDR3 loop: CASSQDRVPLSWSQHF. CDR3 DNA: TGCGCCAGCAGCCAAGACAGGGTCCCCCTCTCATGGTCCCAGCATTTT.